What follows are 27 T cell receptor beta chains derived from one specimen sequenced in a study of blood T cell repertoires in COVID-19 (TCRdb year 2020). Library preparation employed the immunoSEQ multiplex PCR assay. What TCRdb holds here is the immuneACCESS table cut down to in-frame rearrangements. Part of the clones is not present; checked against another copy, under half of the missing clones reflect an unresolved V gene, and the others are unexplained. The sample table contains about 210,000 clones; only one count was recorded for around four fifths of them. The ten largest clones add up to 5.2% of the sample. The sequencing sample was made of peripheral blood. These receptors came from a woman aged 70 to 79 with COVID-19, enrolled during active disease.

The genes are TRBV6-5 and TRBJ1-6; TRBD1 agrees at 7 bases. Germline loops: CDR1 MNHEY, CDR2 SVGAGI. V trimming: 10 bases; J trimming: 1 base; junction bases outside the gene matches: 7. The CDR3 is 15 amino acids. The CDR3 bases are TGTGCCACCAACAGGGGACGATCCTATAATTCACCCCTCCACTTT. Protein: CATNRGRSYNSPLHF.

In DNA, the CDR3 is TGCGCCAGCAGCCAAGGTGCTCCGGGCACCGGGGAGCTGTTTTTT. Translated, it gives CASSQGAPGTGELFF. V and J are TRBV4-1 and TRBJ2-2; D unclear. Per germline, CDR1 MGHRA and CDR2 YSYEKL. The CDR3 contains 15 residues. Trimming cost V 1 base and J 4 bases, with 10 bases left between them.

This clone has only a few counts. This chain links TRBV25-1 with TRBJ1-5; perhaps TRBD1 as D (5 bases). V was trimmed by 1 base and J by 2 bases, leaving 9 bases between them. CDR3 length equals 15 residues. Per germline, CDR1 MGHDK and CDR2 SYGVNS. DNA for the CDR3: TGTGCCAGCAGTGAATCCGGGGGGGGCAATCAGCCCCAGCATTTT. Translation: CASSESGGGNQPQHF.

The sample holds one count of this clone. The V call is TRBV12-2, the J call TRBJ1-2. TRBV12-2 is a recognized pseudogene. This CDR3 is built from 12 residues. The CDR3 region is CASRLPGTPVDF. For the CDR3, the DNA is TGTGCAAGTCGCTTACCCGGGACTCCGGTTGACTTC.

The chain employs TRBV28 and TRBJ2-5; a possible D gene is TRBD2 (6 bases). Deletions cut 6 bases from V and 10 bases from J, with 24 bases between. The CDR3 is made up of 15 amino acids. Germline lookup yields CDR1 MDHEN and CDR2 SYDVKM. CDR3 nucleotide sequence: TGTGCCAGCAGAGGGGCCGGGCCTCTGACCGGGGGCCAGTACTTC. Protein sequence: CASRGAGPLTGGQYF.

The chain joins TRBV4-1 to TRBJ2-3; 12 nucleotides agree with TRBD2. The germline V gene has CDR1 MGHRA and CDR2 YSYEKL. CDR3 length: 18 amino acids. V lost 4 bases, J lost 3 bases, and 11 bases stayed unmatched. The CDR3 protein is CASSPSTSGSRLTDTQYF. For the CDR3, the DNA is TGCGCCAGCAGCCCATCGACTAGCGGGAGTCGTCTAACAGATACGCAGTATTTT.

This rearrangement joins TRBV19 to TRBJ1-5; D is perhaps TRBD1 (5 bases). The CDR3 has 14 residues. Looked up from germline, CDR1 is LNHDA and CDR2 is SQIVND (reference sequence). Between the trimmed V and J ends, which lost 8 bases and 1 base, there was a span of 12 bases. The CDR3 loop is CASVGQTSNQPQHF. In DNA form, the CDR3 reads TGTGCCAGTGTTGGACAAACAAGCAATCAGCCCCAGCATTTT.

CDR3 protein: CASSDREKLFF. The CDR3 DNA is TGTGCCAGCAGTGACAGGGAAAAACTGTTTTTT. The chain is built from TRBV28 and TRBJ1-4, with D possibly being TRBD1 (6 bases). Deletions cut 5 bases from V and 8 bases from J, with 6 bases between. The germline V gene has CDR1 MDHEN and CDR2 SYDVKM. The CDR3 spans 11 residues. The variable domain in full, completed from reference TRBV28 and TRBJ1-4, reads DVKVTQSSRYLVKRTGEKVFLECVQDMDHENMFWYRQDPGLGLRLIYFSYDVKMKEKGDIPEGYSVSREKKERFSLILESASTNQTSMYLCASSDREKLFFGSGTQLSVL.

The V and J genes are TRBV18 and TRBJ1-1; perhaps TRBD1 as D (5 bases). The CDR3 has 16 amino acids. Between the trimmed V and J ends, which lost 0 bases and 5 bases, there was a span of 16 bases. The germline V gene encodes CDR1 KGHSH and CDR2 LQKENI. CDR3 sequence: CASSPPFPGLRTEAFF. CDR3 DNA: TGTGCCAGCTCACCACCTTTCCCAGGGCTTAGGACTGAAGCTTTCTTT.

The chain joins TRBV28 to TRBJ2-7, with a possible D match to TRBD1 (7 bases). Trimming cost V 3 bases and J 2 bases, with 11 bases left between them. Germline-derived CDR1 and CDR2 are MDHEN and SYDVKM. This CDR3 contains 14 residues. As DNA, the CDR3 is TGTGCCAGCAGTTTCCAGGGGGGTGCCTACGAGCAGTACTTC. It is translated as CASSFQGGAYEQYF. Filled out from reference TRBV28 and TRBJ2-7, the complete variable domain reads DVKVTQSSRYLVKRTGEKVFLECVQDMDHENMFWYRQDPGLGLRLIYFSYDVKMKEKGDIPEGYSVSREKKERFSLILESASTNQTSMYLCASSFQGGAYEQYFGPGTRLTVT.

CDR3 amino acids: CASTWDRGVSGANVLTF. Here the CDR3 DNA reads TGTGCCAGCACCTGGGACAGGGGGGTCTCTGGGGCCAACGTCCTGACTTTC. This chain connects TRBV27 to TRBJ2-6; 11 nucleotides align to TRBD1. With V trimmed by 7 bases and J by 0 bases, 5 bases remained unmatched. This CDR3 is 17 amino acids long. CDR1 MNHEY and CDR2 SMNVEV come from the germline V gene (reference sequence).

The gene calls are TRBV5-6 and TRBJ2-7, with D possibly being TRBD1 (6 bases). Germline V gene sequence: CDR1 SGHDT, CDR2 YYEEEE. The CDR3 is 16 residues long. Trimming pared 4 bases from V and 1 base from J, leaving 18 bases between. CDR3 sequence reads: CASSPKGAQGSYEQYF. DNA for the CDR3: TGTGCCAGCAGCCCGAAGGGTGCCCAGGGGTCCTACGAGCAGTACTTC. The full variable domain, rest sourced from reference TRBV5-6 and TRBJ2-7, is DAGVTQSPTHLIKTRGQQVTLRCSPKSGHDTVSWYQQALGQGPQFIFQYYEEEERQRGNFPDRFSGHQFPNYSSELNVNALLLGDSALYLCASSPKGAQGSYEQYFGPGTRLTVT.

V is TRBV7-9 and J is TRBJ2-5; 8 nucleotides agree with TRBD2. The V segment lost 4 bases and the J segment 5 bases; nucleotides outside the gene matches: 12. The germline V gene has CDR1 SEHNR and CDR2 FQNEAQ (reference sequence). CDR3 length equals 16 residues. Here the CDR3 DNA reads TGTGCCAGCAGCTCCTGGGGAGCGGGAGTGGTGGAGACCCAGTACTTC. Its translation is CASSSWGAGVVETQYF. The full variable domain, its missing parts supplied by reference TRBV7-9 and TRBJ2-5, is DTGVSQNPRHKITKRGQNVTFRCDPISEHNRLYWYRQTLGQGPEFLTYFQNEAQLEKSRLLSDRFSAERPKGSFSTLEIQRTEQGDSAMYLCASSSWGAGVVETQYFGPGTRLLVL.

This chain links TRBV27 with TRBJ1-2, with 11 bases identical to TRBD1. V lost 5 bases and J lost 1; bases outside the gene matches: 15. The germline V gene has CDR1 MNHEY and CDR2 SMNVEV (reference sequence). This CDR3 has 19 amino acids. The CDR3 loop reads CASSPPPGTGGLRNYGYTF. The CDR3 DNA is TGTGCCAGCAGTCCTCCGCCCGGGACAGGGGGTCTTCGTAACTATGGCTACACCTTC.

The chain has TRBV3-1 (or the pseudogene TRBV3-2) and TRBJ2-7; 7 bases map to TRBD2. This CDR3 has 14 amino acids. V gave up 3 bases and J gave up 7 bases; unmatched junction bases: 9. The germline gives CDR1 LGHDT, CDR2 YNNKEL (reference sequence). The CDR3 DNA reads TGTGCCAGCAGCCATAAAGCGGGGACGGGGGAGCAGTACTTC. This translates into CASSHKAGTGEQYF.

The chain recombines TRBV10-2 with TRBJ2-7, with TRBD1 matching over 12 bases. This CDR3 spans 17 amino acids. Trimming removed 1 base from V and 3 bases from J; junction bases left unmatched: 7. The germline V gene encodes CDR1 WSHSY and CDR2 SAAADI. The CDR3 region is CASSEWAGTGGNYEQYF. In DNA, the CDR3 is TGCGCCAGCAGTGAGTGGGCCGGGACAGGGGGCAACTACGAGCAGTACTTC.

The rearrangement links TRBV4-2 to TRBJ2-5; 9 bases match TRBD1. The CDR3 spans 15 residues. Unmatched junction bases numbered 2, after V lost 0 bases and J lost 3 bases. Germline loops: CDR1 LGHNA, CDR2 YNFKEQ. In nucleotides, the CDR3 is TGTGCCAGCAGCCAAGATGGGGACAGGGAAGAGACCCAGTACTTC. This sequence encodes CASSQDGDREETQYF.

The chain employs TRBV3-1 (or the pseudogene TRBV3-2) and TRBJ1-1; no reliable D call. Trimming stripped 4 bases from V and 3 bases from J, with 9 bases between. This CDR3 is built from 13 residues. Germline V lookup: CDR1 LGHDT, CDR2 YNNKEL (reference sequence). DNA for the CDR3: TGTGCCAGCAGCCCCCTTCGGGACACTGAAGCTTTCTTT. It yields the protein CASSPLRDTEAFF.

At least ten counts were recorded for this clone. V is TRBV2 and J is TRBJ1-6; D unresolved. Germline loops: CDR1 SNHLY, CDR2 FYNNEI. This CDR3 comprises 15 residues. V lost 4 bases and J lost 5, with 12 bases in between. The CDR3 DNA is TGTGCCAGCAGTGTCAGGCAGCCTAATAATTCACCCCTCCACTTT. Amino acids: CASSVRQPNNSPLHF.

The chain carries TRBV28 and TRBJ2-1; 10 bases are a match to TRBD2. Losses at the gene ends were 6 bases for V and 5 bases for J; bases not matched to a gene: 4. There are 14 residues in the CDR3. Germline-derived CDR1 and CDR2 are MDHEN and SYDVKM. The CDR3 sequence: CASSEAGGNNEQFF. The CDR3 DNA sequence: TGTGCCAGCAGCGAAGCGGGAGGGAACAATGAGCAGTTCTTC.

By proportion, this clone is medium-sized. The chain recombines TRBV6-1 with TRBJ1-5; the D gene is possibly TRBD1 (6 bases). This CDR3 has 16 residues. Germline CDR1 and CDR2: MNHNS and SASEGT. The V gene lost 2 bases and the J gene lost 3 bases, with 14 bases spanning the gap. The CDR3 here is CASSERTASINQPQHF. CDR3 DNA: TGTGCCAGCAGTGAAAGGACAGCCAGCATCAATCAGCCCCAGCATTTT.

The genes are TRBV7-9 and TRBJ1-6; D is ambiguous. V dropped 5 bases and J dropped 7 bases, with 3 bases sitting between them. The CDR3 is 11 amino acids. Germline V gene sequence: CDR1 SEHNR, CDR2 FQNEAQ (reference sequence). For the CDR3, the DNA is TGTGCCAGCAGCCTAAATTCACCCCTCCACTTT. As protein: CASSLNSPLHF.

The chain carries TRBV6-5 and TRBJ2-7; D perhaps matches TRBD1 (6 bases). Germline values: CDR1 MNHEY, CDR2 SVGAGI. The CDR3 contains 15 residues. Trimming cost V 7 bases and J 2 bases, with 18 bases left between them. The CDR3 DNA sequence: TGTGCCAGCACAGGGGCACAGAGCCTTACCTACGAGCAGTACTTC. It yields the protein CASTGAQSLTYEQYF.

This chain joins TRBV7-2 and TRBJ2-7; D possibly corresponds to TRBD1 (6 bases). This CDR3 region has 14 residues. V gave up 5 bases and J gave up 2 bases, with 13 bases separating them. CDR1 is SGHTA, CDR2 FQGNSA, per germline. This CDR3 reads CASSPGVLAYEQYF. For the CDR3, the DNA is TGTGCCAGCAGCCCAGGGGTCCTGGCCTACGAGCAGTACTTC.

J is TRBJ1-4 and V is TRBV30, with a weak D call TRBD1 (6 bases). Germline V gene data show CDR1 as GTSNPN and CDR2 as SVGIG (reference sequence). The CDR3 sequence is 15 residues long. V lost 2 bases to trimming and J lost 3 bases, with 13 bases between them. CDR3 in DNA: TGTGCCTGGAGTATCCGAGGGGGAGCTAATGAAAAACTGTTTTTT. Translating it yields CAWSIRGGANEKLFF.

This chain uses TRBV28 with TRBJ1-2; TRBD1 matches 7 bases. V was clipped by 1 base and J by 11 bases; unmatched bases: 13. The germline gives CDR1 MDHEN, CDR2 SYDVKM. This CDR3 region has 15 residues. As DNA, the CDR3 is TGTGCCAGCAGTTTATCACCCGGACAGGCGGACTCTTACACCTTC. It specifies CASSLSPGQADSYTF.

The J gene is TRBJ2-5, the V gene TRBV18, with a weak D call TRBD1 (6 bases). CDR1 is KGHSH and CDR2 is LQKENI in the germline V gene. V was cut by 6 bases and J by 2 bases, with 16 bases left in between. The CDR3 has 15 residues. The CDR3 sequence is CASSLATGLQETQYF. The CDR3 bases are TGTGCCAGCTCCCTAGCAACAGGGCTTCAAGAGACCCAGTACTTC.